Reported below is one TCR beta chain. Its antigen remains unidentified. This entry belongs to a study of T cell responses to AZD1222 COVID-19 vaccine. Study results and limitations: Vaccine-related CD4 TCRs covered spike, predominating at 160-218 and 743-854. Mostly white British, mostly female donors; authors suggested clonal diversity may be underestimated. Baseline seropositivity occurred in only a handful of AZD1222 recipients.

Trimming removed 5 bases at V and 1 base at J, with 15 bases between. Germline assignment: CDR1 LNHDA and CDR2 SQIVND (reference sequence). The CDR3 has 15 amino acids. Data came from immunoSEQ multiplex PCR; TCRdb stores just in-frame clones and leaves some out. The sample lists more than 110,000 clones, 85% to 95% occurring once. The specimen was peripheral blood, collected 28 days after the second AZD1222 dose. The chain has TRBV19 and TRBJ2-7; either TRBD1 or TRBD2 may fit D (6 bases each). This receptor was taken from an adult who received the AZD1222 COVID-19 vaccine. The DNA for the CDR3 is TGTGCCAGTAGTGGTAAAGGGGGGAAGTCCTACGAGCAGTACTTC. Translating it yields CASSGKGGKSYEQYF. Based on the CDR3 plus reference TRBV19 and TRBJ2-7, the full variable domain is DGGITQSPKYLFRKEGQNVTLSCEQNLNHDAMYWYRQDPGQGLRLIYYSQIVNDFQKGDIAEGYSVSREKKESFPLTVTSAQKNPTAFYLCASSGKGGKSYEQYFGPGTRLTVT.